Detailed here is one TCR beta chain. Its antigen is unidentified. Some clones are missing from TCRdb's copy, which holds only in-frame ones; the method was immunoSEQ multiplex PCR. The sample holds 200,000 or so clones; roughly 92% are singletons and the top ten take about 9.4%. The sample originates from a study of T cell responses to AZD1222 COVID-19 vaccine. Regarding the study as a whole: Among those given AZD1222, only six or seven were seropositive at baseline. There were mostly white British donors and more females than males, and clonal diversity was possibly underestimated.

Germline-derived CDR1 and CDR2 are MRHNA and SNTAGT. Trimming stripped 2 bases from V and 0 bases from J, with 5 bases between. The CDR3 is 15 residues long. V and J are TRBV6-4 and TRBJ2-6; no reliable D call. The sequences come from peripheral blood, collected on day 0 of AZD1222 vaccination. The source is an adult in good health. DNA of the CDR3: TGTGCCAGCAGTGACAATCTCTCTGGGGCCAACGTCCTGACTTTC. Amino acid sequence: CASSDNLSGANVLTF.